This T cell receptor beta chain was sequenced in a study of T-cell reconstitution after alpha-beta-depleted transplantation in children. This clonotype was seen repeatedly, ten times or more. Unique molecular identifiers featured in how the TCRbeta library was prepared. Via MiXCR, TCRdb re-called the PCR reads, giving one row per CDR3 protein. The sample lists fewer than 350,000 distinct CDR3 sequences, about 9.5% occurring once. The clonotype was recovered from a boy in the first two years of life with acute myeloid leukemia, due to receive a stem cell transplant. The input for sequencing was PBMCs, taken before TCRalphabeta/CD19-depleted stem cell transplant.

The CDR3, as DNA: TGTGCCAGTAGGCCTGGAGGAGTAGACACCGGGGAGCTGTTTTTT. Amino acid sequence: CASRPGGVDTGELFF. This chain uses TRBV19 with TRBJ2-2, with D maybe TRBD2 (5 bases). CDR3 length equals 15 residues. Germline V lookup: CDR1 LNHDA, CDR2 SQIVND (reference sequence). Trimming cost V 6 bases and J 3 bases, with 14 bases left between them. Drawing the rest from reference TRBV19 and TRBJ2-2, the complete variable domain is DGGITQSPKYLFRKEGQNVTLSCEQNLNHDAMYWYRQDPGQGLRLIYYSQIVNDFQKGDIAEGYSVSREKKESFPLTVTSAQKNPTAFYLCASRPGGVDTGELFFGEGSRLTVL.